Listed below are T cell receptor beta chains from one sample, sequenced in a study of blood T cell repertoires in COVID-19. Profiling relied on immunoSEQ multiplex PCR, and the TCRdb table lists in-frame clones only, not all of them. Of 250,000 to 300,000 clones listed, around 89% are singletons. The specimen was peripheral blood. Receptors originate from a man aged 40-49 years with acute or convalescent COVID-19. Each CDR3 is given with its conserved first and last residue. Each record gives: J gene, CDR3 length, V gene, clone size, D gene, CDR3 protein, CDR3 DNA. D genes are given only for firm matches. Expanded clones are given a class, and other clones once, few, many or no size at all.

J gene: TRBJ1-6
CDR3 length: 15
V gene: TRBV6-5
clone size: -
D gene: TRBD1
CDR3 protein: CASNLQGVGNSPLHF
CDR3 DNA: TGTGCCAGCAACCTTCAGGGGGTAGGAAATTCACCCCTCCACTTT

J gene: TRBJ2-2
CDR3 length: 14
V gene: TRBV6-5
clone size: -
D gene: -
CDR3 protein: CASSLQPNTGELFF
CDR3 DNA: TGTGCCAGCAGCTTACAACCTAACACCGGGGAGCTGTTTTTT

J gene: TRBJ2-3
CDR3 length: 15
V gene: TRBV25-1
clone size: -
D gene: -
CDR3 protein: CASSDWQGNTDTQYF
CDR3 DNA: TGTGCCAGCAGTGACTGGCAGGGGAACACAGATACGCAGTATTTT

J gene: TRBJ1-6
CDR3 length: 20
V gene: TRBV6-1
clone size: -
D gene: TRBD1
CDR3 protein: CASSEARGQGWAFRNSPLHF
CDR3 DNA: TGTGCCAGCAGTGAAGCGCGAGGACAGGGGTGGGCCTTTCGTAATTCACCCCTCCACTTT

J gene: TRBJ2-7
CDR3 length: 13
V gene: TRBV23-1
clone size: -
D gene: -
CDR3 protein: CATLPTPSYEQYF
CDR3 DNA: TGCGCCACCCTTCCGACACCCTCTTACGAGCAGTACTTC

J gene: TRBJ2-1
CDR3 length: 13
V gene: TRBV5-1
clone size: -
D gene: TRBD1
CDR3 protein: CASSLGDRDEQFF
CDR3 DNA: TGCGCCAGCAGCTTGGGGGACAGGGACGAGCAGTTCTTC

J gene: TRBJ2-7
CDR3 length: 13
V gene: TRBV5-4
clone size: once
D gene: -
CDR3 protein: CASSSHRTYEQYF
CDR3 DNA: TGTGCCAGCAGCTCCCACAGGACCTACGAGCAGTACTTC

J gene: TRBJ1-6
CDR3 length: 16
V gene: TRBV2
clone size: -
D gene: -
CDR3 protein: CASSERAGERRSPLHF
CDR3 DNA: TGTGCCAGCAGTGAAAGAGCGGGAGAACGGCGATCACCCCTCCACTTT

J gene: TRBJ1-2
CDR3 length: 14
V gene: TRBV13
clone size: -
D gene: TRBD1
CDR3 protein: CASRQGRTNYGYTF
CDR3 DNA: TGTGCCAGCAGACAGGGGAGGACTAACTATGGCTACACCTTC

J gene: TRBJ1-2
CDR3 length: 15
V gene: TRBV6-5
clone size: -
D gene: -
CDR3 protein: CASSYNLLGGYGYTF
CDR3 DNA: TGTGCCAGCAGTTACAACCTCCTGGGAGGCTATGGCTACACCTTC

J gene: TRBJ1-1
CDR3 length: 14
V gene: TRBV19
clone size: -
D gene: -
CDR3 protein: CASSQNGGITEAFF
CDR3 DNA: TGTGCCAGTAGTCAAAACGGGGGGATCACTGAAGCTTTCTTT

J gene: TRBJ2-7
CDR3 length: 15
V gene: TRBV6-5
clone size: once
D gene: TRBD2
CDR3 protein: CASRPLLAGVHEQYF
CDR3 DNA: TGTGCCAGCAGACCACTTTTAGCGGGGGTCCACGAGCAGTACTTC

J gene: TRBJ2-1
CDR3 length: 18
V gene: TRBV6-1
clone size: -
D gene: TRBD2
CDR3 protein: CASSEALGASGAFREQFF
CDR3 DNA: TGTGCCAGCAGTGAAGCGCTCGGAGCTAGCGGGGCCTTCCGGGAGCAGTTCTTC

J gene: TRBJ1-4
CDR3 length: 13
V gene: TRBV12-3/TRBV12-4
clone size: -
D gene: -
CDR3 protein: CASRRAANEKLFF
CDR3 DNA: TGTGCCAGCAGGCGGGCCGCCAATGAAAAACTGTTTTTT

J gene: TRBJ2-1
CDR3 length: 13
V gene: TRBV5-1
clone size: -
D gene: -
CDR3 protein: CASSPRPGDEQFF
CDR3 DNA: TGCGCCAGCAGCCCCCGTCCGGGGGATGAGCAGTTCTTC

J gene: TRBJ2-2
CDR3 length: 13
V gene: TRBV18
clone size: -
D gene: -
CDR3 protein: CASSARVSGELFF
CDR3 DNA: TGTGCCAGCTCAGCCAGGGTTTCCGGGGAGCTGTTTTTT

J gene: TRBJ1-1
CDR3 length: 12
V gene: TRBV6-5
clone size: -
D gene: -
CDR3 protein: CASSNRKTEAFF
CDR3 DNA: TGTGCCAGCAGTAACAGGAAAACTGAAGCTTTCTTT

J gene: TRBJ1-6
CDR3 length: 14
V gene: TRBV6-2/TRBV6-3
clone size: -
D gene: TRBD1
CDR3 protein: CASSYFGTGRTLHF
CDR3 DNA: TGTGCCAGCAGTTACTTTGGGACAGGGAGGACCCTCCACTTT

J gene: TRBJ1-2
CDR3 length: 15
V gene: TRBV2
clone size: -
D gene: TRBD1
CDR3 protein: CASRALGQANYGYTF
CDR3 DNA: TGTGCCAGCAGAGCATTAGGACAGGCGAACTATGGCTACACCTTC

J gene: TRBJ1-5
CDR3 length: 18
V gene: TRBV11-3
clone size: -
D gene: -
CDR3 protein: CASSLSSPSRSLGQPQHF
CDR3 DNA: TGTGCCAGCAGCTTAAGTTCACCTTCTCGGAGTTTAGGTCAGCCCCAGCATTTT

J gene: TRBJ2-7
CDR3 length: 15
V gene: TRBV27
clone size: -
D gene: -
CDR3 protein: CASSARDPGGYEQYF
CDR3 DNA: TGTGCCAGCAGCGCTCGTGACCCAGGAGGATACGAGCAGTACTTC

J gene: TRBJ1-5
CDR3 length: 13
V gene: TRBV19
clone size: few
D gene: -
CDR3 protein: CASSDRFNQPQHF
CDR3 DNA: TGTGCCAGTAGTGACAGGTTCAATCAGCCCCAGCATTTT

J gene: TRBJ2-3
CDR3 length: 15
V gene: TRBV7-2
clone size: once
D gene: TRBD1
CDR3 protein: CASSEEGDRGDTQYF
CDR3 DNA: TGTGCCAGCAGCGAAGAGGGGGACAGGGGAGATACGCAGTATTTT

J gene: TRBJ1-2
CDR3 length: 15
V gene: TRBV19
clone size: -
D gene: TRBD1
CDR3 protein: CASSDRDRVSYGYTF
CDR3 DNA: TGTGCCAGTAGTGACCGGGACAGGGTTTCCTATGGCTACACCTTC

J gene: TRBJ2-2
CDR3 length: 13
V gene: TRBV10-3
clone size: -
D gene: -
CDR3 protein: CAISEGGPGELFF
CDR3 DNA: TGTGCCATCAGTGAAGGAGGGCCCGGGGAGCTGTTTTTT

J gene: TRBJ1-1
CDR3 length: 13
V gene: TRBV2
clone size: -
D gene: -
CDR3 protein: CASSPLPNTEAFF
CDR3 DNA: TGTGCCAGCAGTCCCCTCCCGAACACTGAAGCTTTCTTT

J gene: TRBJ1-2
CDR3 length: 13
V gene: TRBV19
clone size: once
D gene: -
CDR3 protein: CASSLTPNYGYTF
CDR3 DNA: TGTGCCAGTAGTCTGACACCTAACTATGGCTACACCTTC

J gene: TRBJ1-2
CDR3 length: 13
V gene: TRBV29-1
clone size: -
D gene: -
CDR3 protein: CSVEEAGYRGYTF
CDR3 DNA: TGCAGCGTTGAAGAGGCGGGTTATCGAGGCTACACCTTC

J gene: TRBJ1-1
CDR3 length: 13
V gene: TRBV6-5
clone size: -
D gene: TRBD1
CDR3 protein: CASSRDSLTEAFF
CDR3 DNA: TGTGCCAGCAGTCGGGACAGCCTCACTGAAGCTTTCTTT

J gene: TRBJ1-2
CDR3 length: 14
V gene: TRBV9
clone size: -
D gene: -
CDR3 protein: CASTSEQFFYGYTF
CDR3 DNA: TGTGCCAGCACCTCGGAACAGTTCTTCTATGGCTACACCTTC

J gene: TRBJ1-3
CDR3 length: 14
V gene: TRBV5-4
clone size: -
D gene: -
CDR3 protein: CASSSRSSGNTIYF
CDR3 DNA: TGTGCCAGCAGTTCACGGAGCTCTGGAAACACCATATATTTT

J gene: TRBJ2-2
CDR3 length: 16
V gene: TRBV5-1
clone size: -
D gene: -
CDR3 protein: CASSLGGALGTGELFF
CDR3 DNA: TGCGCCAGCAGCTTGGGGGGAGCGCTAGGCACCGGGGAGCTGTTTTTT

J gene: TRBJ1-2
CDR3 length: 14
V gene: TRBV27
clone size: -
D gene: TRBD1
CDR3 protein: CASSSTGALYGYTF
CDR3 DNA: TGTGCCAGCAGTTCCACAGGGGCCTTATATGGCTACACCTTC

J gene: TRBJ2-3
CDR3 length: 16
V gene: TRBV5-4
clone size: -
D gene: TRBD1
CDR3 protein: CASSRLWTGGADTQYF
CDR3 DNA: TGTGCCAGCAGCCGTCTTTGGACAGGGGGAGCAGATACGCAGTATTTT

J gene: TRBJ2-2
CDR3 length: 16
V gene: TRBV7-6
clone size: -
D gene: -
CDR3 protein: CASSLVSRPNTGELFF
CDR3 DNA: TGTGCCAGCAGCTTGGTAAGCAGGCCGAACACCGGGGAGCTGTTTTTT

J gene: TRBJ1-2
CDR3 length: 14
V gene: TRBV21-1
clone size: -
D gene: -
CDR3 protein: CARNLYREGYGYTF
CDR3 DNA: TGTGCCCGTAATCTTTACAGGGAGGGTTATGGCTACACCTTC

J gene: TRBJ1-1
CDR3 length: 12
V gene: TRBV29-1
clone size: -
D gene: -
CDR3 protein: CSVGAGQSRAFF
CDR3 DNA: TGCAGCGTTGGGGCAGGGCAGAGTCGAGCTTTCTTT

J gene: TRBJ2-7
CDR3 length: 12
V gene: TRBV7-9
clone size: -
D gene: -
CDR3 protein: CASSVQGHEQYF
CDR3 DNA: TGTGCCAGCAGCGTTCAGGGTCACGAGCAGTACTTC

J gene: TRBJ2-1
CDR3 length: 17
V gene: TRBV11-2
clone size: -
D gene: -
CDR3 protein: CASSLRPGLHSYNEQFF
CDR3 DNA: TGTGCCAGCAGCTTACGTCCGGGTCTGCACTCATACAATGAGCAGTTCTTC

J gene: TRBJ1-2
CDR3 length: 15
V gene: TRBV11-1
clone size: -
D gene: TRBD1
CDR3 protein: CASSLDPGQVYGYTF
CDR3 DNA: TGTGCCAGCAGCTTAGACCCGGGACAGGTCTATGGCTACACCTTC

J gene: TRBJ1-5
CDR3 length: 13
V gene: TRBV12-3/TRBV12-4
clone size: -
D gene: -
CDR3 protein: CASSLRENQPQHF
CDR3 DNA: TGTGCCAGCAGTTTAAGAGAGAATCAGCCCCAGCATTTT

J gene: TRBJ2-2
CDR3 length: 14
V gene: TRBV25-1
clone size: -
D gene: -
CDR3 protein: CASTRTESTGELFF
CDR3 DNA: TGTGCCAGCACGAGGACAGAATCCACCGGGGAGCTGTTTTTT

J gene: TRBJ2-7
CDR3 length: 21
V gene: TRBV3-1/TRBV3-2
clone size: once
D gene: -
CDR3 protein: CASSQDGGPGDLDLGAYEQYF
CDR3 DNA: TGTGCCAGCAGCCAAGATGGGGGACCGGGGGATCTCGACCTGGGGGCCTACGAGCAGTACTTC

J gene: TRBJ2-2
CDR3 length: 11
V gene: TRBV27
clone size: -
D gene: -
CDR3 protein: CASYYGGELFF
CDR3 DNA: TGTGCCAGCTACTACGGAGGGGAGCTGTTTTTT

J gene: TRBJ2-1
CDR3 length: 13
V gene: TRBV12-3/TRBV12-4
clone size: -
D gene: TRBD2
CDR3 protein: CASSLREGSEQFF
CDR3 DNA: TGTGCCAGCAGTTTAAGGGAGGGAAGTGAGCAGTTCTTC

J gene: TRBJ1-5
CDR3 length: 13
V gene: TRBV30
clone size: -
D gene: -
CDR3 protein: CAWSDKSSQPQHF
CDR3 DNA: TGTGCCTGGAGTGATAAGTCTAGTCAGCCCCAGCATTTT

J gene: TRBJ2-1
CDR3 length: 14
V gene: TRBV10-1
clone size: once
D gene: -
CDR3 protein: CASSESPGNNEQFF
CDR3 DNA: TGCGCCAGCAGTGAGTCGCCCGGTAACAATGAGCAGTTCTTC

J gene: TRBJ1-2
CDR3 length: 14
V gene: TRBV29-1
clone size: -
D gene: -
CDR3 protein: CSVERTGGPYGYTF
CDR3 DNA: TGCAGCGTTGAAAGGACGGGGGGTCCATATGGCTACACCTTC

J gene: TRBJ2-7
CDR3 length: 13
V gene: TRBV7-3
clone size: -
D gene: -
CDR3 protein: CASSLAANYEQYF
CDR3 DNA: TGTGCCAGCAGCTTAGCGGCAAACTACGAGCAGTACTTC

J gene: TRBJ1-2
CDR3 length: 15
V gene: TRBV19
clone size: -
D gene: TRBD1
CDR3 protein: CASRGTGAINYGYTF
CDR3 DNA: TGTGCCAGTAGGGGGACAGGGGCCATTAACTATGGCTACACCTTC

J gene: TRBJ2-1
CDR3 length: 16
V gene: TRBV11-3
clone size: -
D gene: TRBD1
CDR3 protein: CASSPKDRGRYNEQFF
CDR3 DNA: TGTGCCAGCAGCCCGAAGGACAGGGGGAGGTACAATGAGCAGTTCTTC